This paragraph covers one TCR beta chain sequence. Random hexamers were used to reverse transcribe 0.5 to 1 ug of RNA. TCRdb used MiXCR to reprocess the immunoSEQ multiplex PCR reads, holding one entry per CDR3 protein. The data contain about 100,000 distinct CDR3 sequences, about 96% of them singletons. The T cells that were sequenced for TCR beta were CD8+ and CD4+ cells from blood. Germline V gene sequence: CDR1 KGHDR, CDR2 SFDVKD. The CDR3 totals 13 residues. Between the trimmed V and J ends, which lost 4 bases and 13 bases, there was a span of 15 bases. The data were obtained in a study of CD8 T cells in Susac syndrome.

Sequenced: CD8+ T cells from PBMCs. This sequence was found in a human donor with Susac syndrome. The rearrangement links TRBV24-1 to TRBJ2-2, with D perhaps given as TRBD1 or TRBD2 (6 bases each). The CDR3 nucleotides are TGTGCCACCAGTGACTCCGCCAGGGGAGGGCTGTTTTTT. Protein product: CATSDSARGGLFF.